Listed here are 2 T cell receptor beta chains from one sample, sequenced in a study. TCRdb re-analysed the 5' RACE reads in MiXCR, keeping a single row per CDR3 protein. Of about 8,900 distinct CDR3 sequences in the sample, under 35% were seen once. Sequenced sample: naive CD4+ T cells sorted from a lymph node. Regarding subset: naive CD4+ T cells, CD4+CD45RA+CD25-. The source is a female donor with breast cancer.

The chain uses TRBV5-1 and TRBJ2-1, with D tentatively TRBD1 or TRBD2 (5 bases each). Germline V gene lookup returns CDR1 SGHRS and CDR2 YFSETQ. The CDR3 length is 12 residues. V lost 5 bases, J lost 7 bases, and 10 bases lay in between. CDR3 protein: CASSLWGNEQFF. The CDR3 DNA sequence: TGCGCCAGCAGTCTATGGGGGAATGAGCAGTTCTTC.

A note on this clonotype: This may be a read error: a much more frequent sequence differs by one nucleotide. The gene calls are TRBV24-1 and TRBJ2-4; TRBD2 matches 14 bases. Unmatched junction bases numbered 6, after V lost 5 bases and J lost 1 base. CDR1 is KGHDR and CDR2 is SFDVKD in the germline V gene. This CDR3 is 18 amino acids long. The CDR3: CATSVGTSGSWAKNIQYF. The DNA of the CDR3 is TGTGCCACCAGTGTTGGGACTAGCGGGAGCTGGGCCAAAAACATTCAGTACTTC.